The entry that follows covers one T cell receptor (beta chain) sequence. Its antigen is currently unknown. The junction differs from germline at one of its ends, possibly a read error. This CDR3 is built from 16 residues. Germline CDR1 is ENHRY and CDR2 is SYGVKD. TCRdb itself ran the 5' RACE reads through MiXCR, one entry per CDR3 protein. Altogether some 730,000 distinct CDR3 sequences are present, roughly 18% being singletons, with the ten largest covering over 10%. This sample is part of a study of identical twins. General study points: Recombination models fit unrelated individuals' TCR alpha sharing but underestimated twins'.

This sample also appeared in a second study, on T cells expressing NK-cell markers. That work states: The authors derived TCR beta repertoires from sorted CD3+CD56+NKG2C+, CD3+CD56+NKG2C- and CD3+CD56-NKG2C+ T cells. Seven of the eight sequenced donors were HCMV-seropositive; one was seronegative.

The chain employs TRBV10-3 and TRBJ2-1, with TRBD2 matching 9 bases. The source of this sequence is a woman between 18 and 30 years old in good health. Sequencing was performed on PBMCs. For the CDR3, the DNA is TGTGCCATCAGTGAGTCGACGACTAGCGGCAACAATGAGCTGTTCTTC. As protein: CAISESTTSGNNELFF.